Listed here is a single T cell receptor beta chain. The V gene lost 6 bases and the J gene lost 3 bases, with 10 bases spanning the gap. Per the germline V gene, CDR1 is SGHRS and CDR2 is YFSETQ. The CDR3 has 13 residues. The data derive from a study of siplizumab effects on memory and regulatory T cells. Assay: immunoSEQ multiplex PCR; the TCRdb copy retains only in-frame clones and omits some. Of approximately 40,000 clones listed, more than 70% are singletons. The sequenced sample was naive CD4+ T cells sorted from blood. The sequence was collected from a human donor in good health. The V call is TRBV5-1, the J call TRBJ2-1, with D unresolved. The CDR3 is CASTRVGYNEQFF. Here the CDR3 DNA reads TGCGCCAGCACCCGGGTCGGCTACAATGAGCAGTTCTTC.